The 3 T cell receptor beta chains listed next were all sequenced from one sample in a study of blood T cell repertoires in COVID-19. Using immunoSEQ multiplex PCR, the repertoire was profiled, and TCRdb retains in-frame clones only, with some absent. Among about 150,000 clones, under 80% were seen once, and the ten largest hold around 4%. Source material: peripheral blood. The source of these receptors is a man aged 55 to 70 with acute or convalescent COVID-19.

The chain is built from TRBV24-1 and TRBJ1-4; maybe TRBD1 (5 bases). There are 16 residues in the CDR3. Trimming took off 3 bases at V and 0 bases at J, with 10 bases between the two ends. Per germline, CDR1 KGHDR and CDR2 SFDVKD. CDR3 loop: CATSDTGKATNEKLFF. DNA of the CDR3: TGTGCCACCAGTGATACAGGAAAAGCAACTAATGAAAAACTGTTTTTT.

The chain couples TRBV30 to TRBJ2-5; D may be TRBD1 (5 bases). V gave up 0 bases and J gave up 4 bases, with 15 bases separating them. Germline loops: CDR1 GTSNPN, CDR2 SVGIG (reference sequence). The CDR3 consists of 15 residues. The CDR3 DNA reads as TGTGCCTGGAGTGTCCATGAAGGGGTTGCAGAGACCCAGTACTTC. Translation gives CAWSVHEGVAETQYF.

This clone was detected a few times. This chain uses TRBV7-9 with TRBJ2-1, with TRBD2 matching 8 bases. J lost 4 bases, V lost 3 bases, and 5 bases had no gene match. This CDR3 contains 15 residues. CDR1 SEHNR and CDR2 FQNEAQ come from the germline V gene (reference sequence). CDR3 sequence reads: CASSFGGGPYNEQFF. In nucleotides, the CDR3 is TGTGCCAGCAGCTTCGGCGGGGGGCCTTACAATGAGCAGTTCTTC.